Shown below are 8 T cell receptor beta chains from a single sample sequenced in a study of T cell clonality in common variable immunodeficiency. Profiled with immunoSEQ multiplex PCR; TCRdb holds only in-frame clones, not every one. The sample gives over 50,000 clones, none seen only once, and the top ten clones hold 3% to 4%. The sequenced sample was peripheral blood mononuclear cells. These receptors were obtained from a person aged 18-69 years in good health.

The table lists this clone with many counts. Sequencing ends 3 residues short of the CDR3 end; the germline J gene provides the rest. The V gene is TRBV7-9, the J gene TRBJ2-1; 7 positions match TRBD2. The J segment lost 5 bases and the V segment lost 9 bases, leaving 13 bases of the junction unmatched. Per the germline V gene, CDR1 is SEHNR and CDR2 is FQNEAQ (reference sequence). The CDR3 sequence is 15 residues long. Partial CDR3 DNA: TGTGCCAGTCAACCAATGGGGGGGGTCGACAATGAG. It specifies CASQPMGGVDNE. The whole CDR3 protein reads CASQPMGGVDNEQFF.

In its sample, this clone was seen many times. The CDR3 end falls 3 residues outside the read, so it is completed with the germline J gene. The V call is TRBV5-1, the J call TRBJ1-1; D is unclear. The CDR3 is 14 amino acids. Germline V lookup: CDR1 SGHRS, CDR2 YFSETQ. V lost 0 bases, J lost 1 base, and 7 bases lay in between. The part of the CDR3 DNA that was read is TGCGCCAGCAGCTTGGGTACTGGGAACACTGAA. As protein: CASSLGTGNTE. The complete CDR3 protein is CASSLGTGNTEAFF.

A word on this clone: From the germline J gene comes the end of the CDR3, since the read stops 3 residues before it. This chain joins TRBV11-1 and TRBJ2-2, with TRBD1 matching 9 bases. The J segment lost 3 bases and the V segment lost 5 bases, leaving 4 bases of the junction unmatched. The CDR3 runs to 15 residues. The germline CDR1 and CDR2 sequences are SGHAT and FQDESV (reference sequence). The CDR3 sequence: CASSLGTGYTGELFF. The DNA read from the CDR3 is TGTGCCAGCAGCCTCGGGACAGGGTACACCGGGGAG.

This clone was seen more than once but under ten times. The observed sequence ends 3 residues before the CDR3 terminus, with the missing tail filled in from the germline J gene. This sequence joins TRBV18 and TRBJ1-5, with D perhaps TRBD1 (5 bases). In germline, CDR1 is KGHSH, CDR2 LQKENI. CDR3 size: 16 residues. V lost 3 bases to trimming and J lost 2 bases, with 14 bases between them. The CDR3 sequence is CASSPLRVVGNQPQHF. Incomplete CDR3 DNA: TGTGCCAGCTCACCGCTCAGGGTGGTTGGCAATCAGCCC. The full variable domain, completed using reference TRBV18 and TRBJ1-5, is NAGVMQNPRHLVRRRGQEARLRCSPMKGHSHVYWYRQLPEEGLKFMVYLQKENIIDESGMPKERFSAEFPKEGPSILRIQQVVRGDSAAYFCASSPLRVVGNQPQHFGDGTRLSIL.

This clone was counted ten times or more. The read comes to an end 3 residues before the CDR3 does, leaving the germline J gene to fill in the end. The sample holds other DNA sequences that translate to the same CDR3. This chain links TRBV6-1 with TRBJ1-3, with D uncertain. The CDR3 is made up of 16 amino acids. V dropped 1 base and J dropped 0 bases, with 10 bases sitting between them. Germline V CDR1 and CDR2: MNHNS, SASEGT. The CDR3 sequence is CASSEGPLASGNTIYF. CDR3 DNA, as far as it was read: TGTGCCAGCAGTGAAGGACCGCTAGCCTCTGGAAACACC.

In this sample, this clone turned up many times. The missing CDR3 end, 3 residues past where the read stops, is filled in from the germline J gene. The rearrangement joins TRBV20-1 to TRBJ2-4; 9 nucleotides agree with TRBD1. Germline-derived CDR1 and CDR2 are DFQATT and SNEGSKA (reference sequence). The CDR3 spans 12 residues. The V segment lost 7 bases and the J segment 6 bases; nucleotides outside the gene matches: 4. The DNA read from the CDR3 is TGCAGTGTTTTGGGACAGGGAAACATT. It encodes CSVLGQGNI. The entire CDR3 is CSVLGQGNIQYF.

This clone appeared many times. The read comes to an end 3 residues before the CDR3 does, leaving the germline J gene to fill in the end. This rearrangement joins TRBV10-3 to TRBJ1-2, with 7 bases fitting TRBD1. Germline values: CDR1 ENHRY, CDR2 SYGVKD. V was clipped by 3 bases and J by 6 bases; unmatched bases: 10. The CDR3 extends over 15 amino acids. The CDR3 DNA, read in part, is TGTGCCATCAGTGATTCGCGTCAGGGGGGTGATGGC. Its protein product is CAISDSRQGGDG. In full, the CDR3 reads CAISDSRQGGDGYTF.

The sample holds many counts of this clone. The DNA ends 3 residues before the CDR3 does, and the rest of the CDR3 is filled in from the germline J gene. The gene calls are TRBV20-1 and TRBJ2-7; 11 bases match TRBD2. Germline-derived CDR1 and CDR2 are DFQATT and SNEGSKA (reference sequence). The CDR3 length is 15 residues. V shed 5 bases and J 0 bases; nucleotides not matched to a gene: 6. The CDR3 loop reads CSAGHSGRGSYEQYF. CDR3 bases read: TGCAGTGCTGGGCATAGCGGGAGGGGCTCCTACGAG.